A selection of T cell receptor beta chains follows, all from one sample in a study of blood T cell repertoires in COVID-19. Libraries were prepared by immunoSEQ multiplex PCR; TCRdb keeps only in-frame clonotypes and omits some of them. This table holds around 96,000 clones, 90% to 95% found once. Sequencing input: peripheral blood. Receptor source: a human donor with active COVID-19. The donor label of this sample is uncertain. CDR3s include the opening cysteine and the closing phenylalanine or tryptophan. A D gene is named only where the DNA matches it firmly.

>TRBD1|TRBV6-6|TRBJ1-6
CASSKDRLGNSPLHF
TGTGCCAGCAGTAAGGACAGGTTGGGAAATTCACCCCTCCACTTT
>NA|TRBV10-3|TRBJ2-2
CAIKTEGGNTGELFF
TGTGCCATTAAAACGGAGGGCGGGAACACCGGGGAGCTGTTTTTT
>NA|TRBV6-5|TRBJ2-5
CASSYSPGLQETQYF
TGTGCCAGCAGTTACAGTCCAGGCCTCCAAGAGACCCAGTACTTC
>NA|TRBV27|TRBJ2-7
CASSYRGSYEQYF
TGTGCCAGCTCTTATAGGGGTAGCTACGAGCAGTACTTC
>TRBD1|TRBV12-5|TRBJ2-7
CASGLVTGAGEQYF
TGTGCTAGTGGTTTGGTTACAGGGGCAGGAGAGCAGTACTTC
>TRBD2|TRBV3-1/TRBV3-2|TRBJ2-7
CASSQVGLGFYEQYF
TGTGCCAGCAGCCAAGTGGGACTAGGGTTCTACGAGCAGTACTTC
>NA|TRBV10-3|TRBJ1-5
CAISDRTGVRNQPQHF
TGTGCCATCAGTGATCGCACGGGGGTACGGAATCAGCCCCAGCATTTT
>NA|TRBV29-1|TRBJ2-7
CSVAPRLTYEQYF
TGCAGCGTTGCCCCGAGACTAACCTACGAGCAGTACTTC
>NA|TRBV13|TRBJ2-3
CASSTGTDTQYF
TGTGCCAGCAGTACAGGGACAGATACGCAGTATTTT
>NA|TRBV7-8|TRBJ1-1
CASSLGAGTEAFF
TGTGCCAGCAGCTTAGGGGCGGGCACTGAAGCTTTCTTT
>NA|TRBV2|TRBJ1-5
CASGREGVQPQHF
TGTGCCAGCGGCAGGGAGGGGGTTCAGCCCCAGCATTTT